These T cell receptor beta chains were read from a single sample in a study of immune evolution from preneoplasia to lung adenocarcinoma. Method: immunoSEQ multiplex PCR; TCRdb's copy keeps in-frame clones and lacks some. The sample yields a few thousand clones, 79% seen once. The sequencing input was FFPE invasive lung adenocarcinoma tissue. Receptors originate from a middle-aged person with lung adenocarcinoma. Some clones in this sample may be carry-over from other donors' samples. The CDR3 runs from the conserved cysteine through the conserved F or W. D genes are given only for firm matches. Expanded clones are given a class, and other clones once, few, many or no size at all.

j_gene: TRBJ2-7; v_gene: TRBV7-8; abundance: -; d_gene: -; CDR3aa: CASSLGTVSYEQYF; CDR3nt: TGTGCCAGCAGCTTAGGGACAGTTTCCTACGAGCAGTACTTC
j_gene: TRBJ2-5; v_gene: TRBV29-1; abundance: -; d_gene: -; CDR3aa: CSVEDRQGAETQYF; CDR3nt: TGCAGCGTTGAAGATCGGCAAGGGGCAGAGACCCAGTACTTC
j_gene: TRBJ2-3; v_gene: TRBV5-1; abundance: -; d_gene: -; CDR3aa: CASSLGQSIDTQYF; CDR3nt: TGCGCCAGCAGCTTGGGGCAATCCATAGATACGCAGTATTTT
j_gene: TRBJ1-1; v_gene: TRBV12-1; abundance: -; d_gene: -; CDR3aa: CASSFLADMNTEAFF; CDR3nt: TGTGCCAGCAGCTTTCTGGCAGACATGAACACTGAAGCTTTCTTT
j_gene: TRBJ2-7; v_gene: TRBV4-2; abundance: -; d_gene: -; CDR3aa: CASSHERRGREQYF; CDR3nt: TGTGCCAGCAGCCACGAGCGCAGGGGCCGCGAGCAGTACTTC
j_gene: TRBJ1-1; v_gene: TRBV6-1; abundance: -; d_gene: -; CDR3aa: CASSESGRGWPQW; CDR3nt: TGTGCCAGCAGTGAATCGGGTAGGGGCTGGCCTCAATGG
j_gene: TRBJ2-2; v_gene: TRBV6-1; abundance: -; d_gene: TRBD2; CDR3aa: CASAWRENTRELFF; CDR3nt: TGTGCCAGCGCTTGGCGGGAGAATACCAGGGAGCTGTTTTTT
j_gene: TRBJ2-1; v_gene: TRBV5-1; abundance: -; d_gene: TRBD2; CDR3aa: CASQARSGSSYNEQFF; CDR3nt: TGCGCCAGCCAAGCGCGTAGCGGGAGCTCCTACAATGAGCAGTTCTTC
j_gene: TRBJ1-2; v_gene: TRBV30; abundance: -; d_gene: -; CDR3aa: CAWSSPRTARRYGYTF; CDR3nt: TGTGCCTGGAGTTCCCCTCGGACAGCAAGACGGTATGGCTACACCTTC
j_gene: TRBJ1-5; v_gene: TRBV4-1; abundance: -; d_gene: -; CDR3aa: CASSQVGVGQPQHF; CDR3nt: TGCGCCAGCAGCCAAGTGGGGGTTGGCCAGCCCCAGCATTTT
j_gene: TRBJ1-4; v_gene: TRBV7-2; abundance: -; d_gene: -; CDR3aa: CASSSSGGGEKLFF; CDR3nt: TGTGCCAGCAGCTCCAGCGGTGGTGGTGAAAAACTGTTTTTT
j_gene: TRBJ2-2; v_gene: TRBV28; abundance: -; d_gene: TRBD2; CDR3aa: CASSIRLAGSGELFF; CDR3nt: TGTGCCAGCAGTATCCGACTAGCGGGTAGCGGGGAGCTGTTTTTT
j_gene: TRBJ2-3; v_gene: TRBV6-5; abundance: -; d_gene: TRBD2; CDR3aa: CASSLGLAVGDTQYF; CDR3nt: TGTGCCAGCTCCCTCGGGCTAGCGGTGGGGGATACGCAGTATTTT
j_gene: TRBJ2-5; v_gene: TRBV7-9; abundance: -; d_gene: -; CDR3aa: CASTPGAETQYF; CDR3nt: TGTGCCAGCACCCCCGGAGCAGAGACCCAGTACTTC
j_gene: TRBJ2-4; v_gene: TRBV9; abundance: -; d_gene: -; CDR3aa: CASSVSRGDGHKNIQYF; CDR3nt: TGTGCCAGCAGCGTCTCAAGGGGGGACGGACACAAAAACATTCAGTACTTC
j_gene: TRBJ2-7; v_gene: TRBV7-2; abundance: -; d_gene: TRBD2; CDR3aa: CASSGVAGAGEQYF; CDR3nt: TGTGCCAGCAGCGGCGTAGCGGGGGCGGGGGAGCAGTACTTC
j_gene: TRBJ2-5; v_gene: TRBV5-4; abundance: -; d_gene: -; CDR3aa: CASSAPWGLFFRTCPCGYF; CDR3nt: TGTGCCAGCAGCGCCCCCTGGGGCCTTTTCTTCCGGACTTGCCCATGCGGATACTTC
j_gene: TRBJ2-7; v_gene: TRBV27; abundance: -; d_gene: TRBD2; CDR3aa: CASKDPAGVGEQYF; CDR3nt: TGTGCCAGCAAAGATCCAGCGGGAGTGGGCGAGCAGTACTTC
j_gene: TRBJ2-3; v_gene: TRBV7-9; abundance: once; d_gene: -; CDR3aa: CASRFRDLGYF; CDR3nt: TGTGCTAGCAGGTTCCGGGACCTGGGGTATTTT
j_gene: TRBJ2-2; v_gene: TRBV4-3; abundance: -; d_gene: TRBD2; CDR3aa: CASSQEVSGAFTTGELFF; CDR3nt: TGCGCCAGCAGCCAAGAGGTTAGCGGGGCATTCACCACCGGGGAGCTGTTTTTT
j_gene: TRBJ1-1; v_gene: TRBV5-1; abundance: -; d_gene: -; CDR3aa: CASRNMDKTEAFF; CDR3nt: TGCGCCAGCAGGAATATGGACAAAACTGAAGCTTTCTTT
j_gene: TRBJ2-5; v_gene: TRBV6-5; abundance: -; d_gene: TRBD2; CDR3aa: CASSYRDYSQETQYF; CDR3nt: TGTGCCAGCAGTTACCGGGACTACTCCCAGGAGACCCAGTACTTC
j_gene: TRBJ2-7; v_gene: TRBV2; abundance: -; d_gene: TRBD1; CDR3aa: CASSPRGTGMGEQYF; CDR3nt: TGTGCCAGCAGCCCGCGAGGGACAGGGATGGGCGAGCAGTACTTC
j_gene: TRBJ2-5; v_gene: TRBV15; abundance: -; d_gene: TRBD2; CDR3aa: CATSTVAGETQYF; CDR3nt: TGTGCCACCAGCACCGTAGCGGGAGAGACCCAGTACTTC
j_gene: TRBJ1-1; v_gene: TRBV19; abundance: -; d_gene: TRBD1; CDR3aa: CASSTRTGIWNTEAFF; CDR3nt: TGTGCCAGTAGTACCCGGACAGGGATTTGGAACACTGAAGCTTTCTTT
j_gene: TRBJ1-1; v_gene: TRBV5-1; abundance: -; d_gene: -; CDR3aa: CASSLGGARNTEAFF; CDR3nt: TGCGCCAGCAGCTTGGGGGGGGCCCGGAACACTGAAGCTTTCTTT
j_gene: TRBJ1-1; v_gene: TRBV21-1; abundance: few; d_gene: -; CDR3aa: CASSKDEGGQIPNMNTEAFF; CDR3nt: TGTGCCAGCAGCAAAGATGAAGGGGGCCAAATACCAAACATGAACACTGAAGCTTTCTTT
j_gene: TRBJ2-7; v_gene: TRBV6-1; abundance: few; d_gene: -; CDR3aa: CASSNGQNYEQYF; CDR3nt: TGTGCCAGCTCTAACGGACAGAACTACGAGCAGTACTTC
j_gene: TRBJ2-2; v_gene: TRBV6-4; abundance: -; d_gene: -; CDR3aa: CASSPENTGELFF; CDR3nt: TGTGCCAGCAGTCCAGAGAACACCGGGGAGCTGTTTTTT
j_gene: TRBJ2-1; v_gene: TRBV5-4; abundance: -; d_gene: -; CDR3aa: CASKGGRGVNEQFF; CDR3nt: TGTGCCAGCAAGGGGGGCCGTGGGGTCAATGAGCAGTTCTTC
j_gene: TRBJ1-1; v_gene: TRBV9; abundance: -; d_gene: TRBD1; CDR3aa: CASTGGSTEAFF; CDR3nt: TGTGCCAGCACAGGGGGGAGCACTGAAGCTTTCTTT
j_gene: TRBJ2-1; v_gene: TRBV19; abundance: -; d_gene: -; CDR3aa: CASSLQGVNSYNEQFF; CDR3nt: TGTGCCAGTAGTCTCCAAGGGGTAAACTCCTACAATGAGCAGTTCTTC
j_gene: TRBJ2-3; v_gene: TRBV2; abundance: once; d_gene: TRBD2; CDR3aa: CTSLVEGLADTQYF; CDR3nt: TGTACCAGCCTAGTGGAAGGACTAGCAGATACGCAGTATTTT
j_gene: TRBJ2-7; v_gene: TRBV5-4; abundance: -; d_gene: TRBD1; CDR3aa: CASSRTRDRSYEQYF; CDR3nt: TGTGCCAGCAGCCGAACCAGGGACAGATCCTACGAGCAGTACTTC
j_gene: TRBJ2-6; v_gene: TRBV7-3; abundance: -; d_gene: TRBD1; CDR3aa: CASSSGQAKAGANVLTF; CDR3nt: TGTGCCAGCAGCTCCGGACAGGCCAAGGCTGGGGCCAACGTCCTGACTTTC
j_gene: TRBJ1-1; v_gene: TRBV29-1; abundance: -; d_gene: -; CDR3aa: CSVARGSLGTEAFF; CDR3nt: TGCAGCGTTGCCAGGGGCTCGCTGGGCACTGAAGCTTTCTTT
j_gene: TRBJ2-1; v_gene: TRBV5-1; abundance: -; d_gene: TRBD2; CDR3aa: CASSYGLAGYNEQFF; CDR3nt: TGCGCCAGCAGCTACGGACTAGCGGGCTACAATGAGCAGTTCTTC
j_gene: TRBJ1-5; v_gene: TRBV9; abundance: -; d_gene: -; CDR3aa: CASSVAGGQPQHF; CDR3nt: TGTGCCAGCAGCGTAGCCGGTGGACAGCCCCAGCATTTT
j_gene: TRBJ1-2; v_gene: TRBV21-1; abundance: -; d_gene: -; CDR3aa: CASSKVPRQGSNYGYTF; CDR3nt: TGTGCCAGCAGCAAAGTCCCGCGACAGGGGTCTAACTATGGCTACACCTTC
j_gene: TRBJ1-1; v_gene: TRBV6-1; abundance: -; d_gene: -; CDR3aa: CAIEGLLGSEAFF; CDR3nt: TGTGCCATAGAGGGGTTGTTGGGTTCTGAAGCTTTCTTT
j_gene: TRBJ1-5; v_gene: TRBV30; abundance: -; d_gene: -; CDR3aa: CAWSVAASNQPQHF; CDR3nt: TGTGCCTGGAGTGTGGCGGCGAGCAATCAGCCCCAGCATTTT
j_gene: TRBJ2-3; v_gene: TRBV10-2; abundance: -; d_gene: -; CDR3aa: CASRSGMVGPDTQYF; CDR3nt: TGCGCCAGCAGATCAGGGATGGTTGGGCCAGATACGCAGTATTTT
j_gene: TRBJ2-1; v_gene: TRBV9; abundance: -; d_gene: -; CDR3aa: CASSVDPSHEQFF; CDR3nt: TGTGCCAGCAGCGTAGATCCTAGCCATGAGCAGTTCTTC
j_gene: TRBJ1-1; v_gene: TRBV4-2; abundance: -; d_gene: TRBD1; CDR3aa: CASSSGGVAEAFF; CDR3nt: TGTGCCAGCAGTTCAGGGGGGGTAGCCGAAGCTTTCTTT
j_gene: TRBJ2-3; v_gene: TRBV6-5; abundance: -; d_gene: -; CDR3aa: CASSLDPTDTQYF; CDR3nt: TGTGCCAGCAGCCTGGACCCGACAGATACGCAGTATTTT
j_gene: TRBJ1-1; v_gene: TRBV7-3; abundance: -; d_gene: TRBD1; CDR3aa: CASSPTGGSGAFF; CDR3nt: TGTGCCAGCAGCCCCACAGGGGGCTCTGGAGCTTTCTTT
j_gene: TRBJ2-3; v_gene: TRBV13; abundance: -; d_gene: -; CDR3aa: CASSSALSGTDTQYF; CDR3nt: TGTGCCAGCAGCTCCGCCCTTTCGGGCACAGATACGCAGTATTTT
j_gene: TRBJ2-7; v_gene: TRBV19; abundance: -; d_gene: -; CDR3aa: CPLPPGASSYEQYF; CDR3nt: TGTCCCCTCCCCCCTGGGGCAAGCTCCTACGAGCAGTACTTC
j_gene: TRBJ1-2; v_gene: TRBV30; abundance: -; d_gene: TRBD1; CDR3aa: CAQTGNYGYTF; CDR3nt: TGTGCCCAGACAGGGAACTATGGCTACACCTTC
j_gene: TRBJ2-7; v_gene: TRBV9; abundance: -; d_gene: -; CDR3aa: CASSVVPSSYEQYF; CDR3nt: TGTGCCAGCAGCGTAGTGCCCAGCTCCTACGAGCAGTACTTC
j_gene: TRBJ2-3; v_gene: TRBV5-1; abundance: -; d_gene: TRBD2; CDR3aa: CASSLTAGGPDTQYF; CDR3nt: TGCGCCAGCAGCTTGACGGCGGGAGGGCCAGATACGCAGTATTTT
j_gene: TRBJ1-2; v_gene: TRBV11-2; abundance: -; d_gene: TRBD1; CDR3aa: CASSSTTGAGYTF; CDR3nt: TGTGCCAGCAGCTCCACGACAGGGGCGGGCTACACCTTC
j_gene: TRBJ1-1; v_gene: TRBV7-9; abundance: -; d_gene: -; CDR3aa: CASSLGLTGSDTEAFF; CDR3nt: TGTGCCAGCAGCTTAGGCCTAACAGGGAGTGACACTGAAGCTTTCTTT
j_gene: TRBJ2-7; v_gene: TRBV6-1; abundance: few; d_gene: -; CDR3aa: CASRGGAPSYEQYF; CDR3nt: TGTGCCAGCAGAGGGGGGGCCCCCTCCTACGAGCAGTACTTC
j_gene: TRBJ2-5; v_gene: TRBV7-3; abundance: -; d_gene: -; CDR3aa: CASSSDRLETQYF; CDR3nt: TGTGCCAGCAGCTCCGACAGATTGGAGACCCAGTACTTC